This is a list of T cell receptor beta chains from one sample in a study of shared clonotypes between healthy human individuals. Generated by immunoSEQ multiplex PCR, the TCRdb table keeps only in-frame clones and is missing some. The data contain fewer than 850,000 clones, around 72% of them seen just once; the ten biggest clones take up approximately 1.8%. The sequenced material came from memory CD4+ T cells sorted from blood. The receptors were gathered from a woman aged 30 to 39 in good health. Both conserved end residues are part of each CDR3.

j_call | v_call | cdr3_aa
TRBJ2-5 | TRBV27 | CASSEGQGAMETQYF
TRBJ1-1 | TRBV9 | CASSPDFAHIF
TRBJ2-1 | TRBV19 | CASSRTQGQGAVNEQFF
TRBJ2-3 | TRBV25-1 | CASSESRDTQYF
TRBJ2-4 | TRBV28 | CASSKYPPTVNIQYF
TRBJ2-1 | TRBV21-1 | CASSEGDPNEQFF
TRBJ2-1 | TRBV4-1 | CASSSHSWGGAEDNEQFF
TRBJ2-5 | TRBV6-5 | CASSLVSERGTQYF
TRBJ1-2 | TRBV6-1 | CASSESGAIRGYTF
TRBJ1-2 | TRBV6-6 | CASSYSRQGKRGYTF
TRBJ1-1 | TRBV15 | CATSRDRSGGSEAFF
TRBJ2-7 | TRBV7-8 | CASSYRPGRGRAGGWYEQYF
TRBJ2-2 | TRBV11-2 | CASSFIGGITTGELFF
TRBJ2-7 | TRBV9 | CASSPAWTGSYEQYF
TRBJ2-5 | TRBV14 | CASSQNTWEQYF
TRBJ2-5 | TRBV6-1 | CASSEAGLAKRMGQETQYF
TRBJ1-5 | TRBV5-4 | CASSPPEGQKNQPQHF
TRBJ2-5 | TRBV5-1 | CASSLGLTGTGGTQYF
TRBJ1-2 | TRBV15 | CATRKGAQTPYGYTF
TRBJ2-6 | TRBV13 | CASSFADRAGVNVLTF
TRBJ1-2 | TRBV6-1 | CASSEKLGYTF
TRBJ2-3 | TRBV19 | CASSAPRRERTDTQYF
TRBJ2-1 | TRBV10-1 | CASSRQADRGEQFF
TRBJ1-1 | TRBV28 | CASSFGNRMNTEAFF
TRBJ2-1 | TRBV4-2 | CASSPFLGASGIDEQFF
TRBJ2-3 | TRBV6-1 | CASSADGDRNTQYF
. | TRBV4-1 | CASSQEGARGLYEQYF
TRBJ1-3 | TRBV5-6 | CASSQKLHYSGNTIYF
TRBJ2-5 | TRBV6-5 | CASRGLTLETQYF
TRBJ2-5 | TRBV5-1 | CASSPWGKQETQYF
TRBJ2-1 | TRBV5-1 | CASSSLLGNEQFF
TRBJ1-4 | TRBV19 | CASSTGDVNEKLFF
TRBJ2-3 | TRBV11-1 | CASSKPGLANTDTQYF
TRBJ2-2 | TRBV27 | CASSPRDRFNAGELFF
TRBJ2-7 | TRBV5-5 | CASSTLAGPREQYF
TRBJ1-5 | TRBV28 | CASSLPTGTSWTQHF
TRBJ2-7 | TRBV19 | CASGDRGYEQYF
TRBJ1-1 | TRBV28 | CASITLGGMNTEAFF
TRBJ2-3 | TRBV7-8 | CASSITTKSSYTQYF
TRBJ2-3 | TRBV27 | CASSLTRPTHSDTQYF
TRBJ2-5 | TRBV9 | CASSVGLLSGRGETQYF
TRBJ1-1 | TRBV29-1 | CSVGRPENTEAFF
TRBJ2-2 | TRBV6-5 | CASSLDLWGGELFF
TRBJ2-1 | TRBV12-1 | CASSFSTQSSYNEQFF
TRBJ2-3 | TRBV7-6 | CASSLGGDGTDTQYF
TRBJ2-7 | TRBV5-1 | CASRMGDGYEQYF
TRBJ2-2 | TRBV25-1 | CASSLRDRGDTGELFF
TRBJ1-4 | TRBV19 | CASNPTTNEKLFF
TRBJ2-2 | TRBV18 | CASSPRLAGNTGELFF
TRBJ2-2 | TRBV28 | CASTDRGRRTGELFF
TRBJ1-5 | TRBV19 | CASRDREPNQPQHF
TRBJ2-1 | TRBV19 | CASSKLAGSYNEQFF
TRBJ2-5 | TRBV7-6 | CASSLGPRRRETQYF